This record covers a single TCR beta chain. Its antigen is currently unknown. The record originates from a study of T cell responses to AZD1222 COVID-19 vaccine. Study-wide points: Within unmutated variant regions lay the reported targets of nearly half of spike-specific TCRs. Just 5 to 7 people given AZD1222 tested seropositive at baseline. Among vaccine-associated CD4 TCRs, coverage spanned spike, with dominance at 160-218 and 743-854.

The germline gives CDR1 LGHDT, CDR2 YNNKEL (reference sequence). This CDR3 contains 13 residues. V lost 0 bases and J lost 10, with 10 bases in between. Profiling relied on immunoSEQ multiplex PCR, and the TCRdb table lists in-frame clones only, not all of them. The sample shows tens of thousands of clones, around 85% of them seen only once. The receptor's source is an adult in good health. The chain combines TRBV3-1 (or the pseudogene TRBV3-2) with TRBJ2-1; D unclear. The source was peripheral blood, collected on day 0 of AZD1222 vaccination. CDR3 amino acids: CASSQDYNREQFF. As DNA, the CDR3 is TGTGCCAGCAGCCAAGACTATAACAGAGAGCAGTTCTTC.